The rows below give T cell receptor beta chains drawn from one sample of a study of T-cell reconstitution after alpha-beta-depleted transplantation in children. MiXCR, applied by TCRdb to the PCR reads, yields one record per CDR3 protein. Altogether about 870,000 distinct CDR3 sequences are present, about 16% being singletons, with the ten largest covering around 5.3%. This specimen was PBMCs, mostly from graft donor cells, taken 360 days after TCRalphabeta/CD19-depleted stem cell transplant. These receptors originate from a male patient younger than 18 who had a stem cell transplant for acute lymphoblastic leukemia, so the T cells may come from the graft donor. Both conserved end residues are part of each CDR3. The D gene is left open where the match is weak. Some rows have no size entry. The others give once, few or many, or a class for an expanded clone.

13 TRBJ2-3 TRBV2 - many TGTGCCAGCAGAGGGGGGAACACAGATACGCAGTATTTT CASRGGNTDTQYF
12 TRBJ2-1 TRBV28 - few TGTGCCAGCAGACTCCCCTCTAGTAAGCAGTTCTTC CASRLPSSKQFF
13 TRBJ2-7 TRBV5-1 - many TGCGCCAGCAGACACATACACTCCACCGAGCAGTACTTC CASRHIHSTEQYF
12 TRBJ1-6 TRBV19 - - TGTGCCAGAAAGGGGAGGGATTCACCCCTCCACTTT CARKGRDSPLHF
11 TRBJ2-7 TRBV5-1 - many TGCGCCAGCAGGGAGAATAGAGAGCAGTACTTC CASRENREQYF
16 TRBJ1-2 TRBV12-3/TRBV12-4 TRBD1 - TGTGCCAGCAGTTTAGCCTTCAGGACAGGGTATACTGGCTACACCTTC CASSLAFRTGYTGYTF
13 TRBJ2-7 TRBV7-9 - - TGTGCCAGCAGCTTAGCGACGTGGGACGAGCAGTACTTC CASSLATWDEQYF
15 TRBJ2-1 TRBV3-1 TRBD2 - TGTGCCAGCAGCCAAGGGGGGCTAGCGGGAAATGAGCAGTTCTTC CASSQGGLAGNEQFF
15 TRBJ2-7 TRBV7-6 - - TGTGCCAGCAGCTTAGGGCGGGAAGGATGGAGCGAGCAGTACTTC CASSLGREGWSEQYF
14 TRBJ2-1 TRBV20-1 TRBD2 - TGCAGTGCTTTACTAGCGGGGGGGTACAATGAGCAGTTCTTC CSALLAGGYNEQFF
14 TRBJ2-7 TRBV20-1 - few TGCAGTGCTAGAGATAGGCAGGGGGGCTACGAGCAGTACTTC CSARDRQGGYEQYF
18 TRBJ1-2 TRBV11-1 TRBD1 few TGTGCCAGCAGCGAACTCCCCCGGGGGAAGGGGGCTCGGTATGGCTACACCTTC CASSELPRGKGARYGYTF
15 TRBJ2-7 TRBV7-9 TRBD1 - TGTGCCAGCAGCTTAGCCGGGACAGGGGGCAACGAGCAGTACTTC CASSLAGTGGNEQYF
14 TRBJ2-5 TRBV5-1 - - TGCGCCAGCAGCTTGAGGGTTTACCAAGAGACCCAGTACTTC CASSLRVYQETQYF
14 TRBJ1-4 TRBV6-5 TRBD1 - TGTGCCAGCAGTTCGGGACAGGCAAATGAAAAACTGTTTTTT CASSSGQANEKLFF
17 TRBJ2-6 TRBV11-1 - - TGTGCCAGCAGCCCCAGGGGTTATGGGTCTGGGGCCAACGTCCTGACTTTC CASSPRGYGSGANVLTF
13 TRBJ1-2 TRBV12-3/TRBV12-4 - - TGTGCCAGCAGTTTAGCGGTGAAGTATGGCTACACCTTC CASSLAVKYGYTF
12 TRBJ2-2 TRBV7-3 - many TGTGCCAGCAGCTTAACAGCCGGGGAGCTGTTTTTT CASSLTAGELFF
15 TRBJ1-5 TRBV6-1 - few TGTGCCATCTCGACAGGTCAAATGAACAATCAGCCCCAGCATTTT CAISTGQMNNQPQHF
16 TRBJ2-1 TRBV6-5 TRBD2 - TGTGCCAGCAGTAGACTAGCGGGAAGGTCCTACAATGAGCAGTTCTTC CASSRLAGRSYNEQFF
15 TRBJ2-2 TRBV29-1 - - TGCAGCGCCCGTCCGGGCCTCTCGAACACCGGGGAGCTGTTTTTT CSARPGLSNTGELFF
12 TRBJ2-1 TRBV5-1 - few TGCGCCAGCAGTCGGGTTGGGGATGAGCAGTTCTTC CASSRVGDEQFF
12 TRBJ2-7 TRBV20-1 - few TGCAGTGGCCGCGGAGGCTCCTACGAGCAGTACTTC CSGRGGSYEQYF
16 TRBJ2-2 TRBV5-1 TRBD2 - TGCGCCAGCAGCCCCCTCGGACTAGAGAACACCGGGGAGCTGTTTTTT CASSPLGLENTGELFF
13 TRBJ2-7 TRBV20-1 - few TGCAGTGCTAGATTAGGGGTCTCCTACGAGCAGTACTTC CSARLGVSYEQYF
17 TRBJ2-1 TRBV7-3 - - TGTGCCAGCAGCTTAACCGTCCCCGAGGATCCTTACAATGAGCAGTTCTTC CASSLTVPEDPYNEQFF
13 TRBJ2-7 TRBV28 - - TGTGCCAGCAGAAGGTTGAGCCTCTACGAGCAGTACTTC CASRRLSLYEQYF
13 TRBJ2-7 TRBV5-1 - - TGCGCCAGCAGTCGGGGGGACACCTACGAGCAGTACTTC CASSRGDTYEQYF
14 TRBJ2-7 TRBV6-2/TRBV6-3 - - TGTGCCAGCAGCTACAGGTCGGGTTTCTACGAGCAGTACTTC CASSYRSGFYEQYF
14 TRBJ1-5 TRBV19 - - TGTGCCAGTAGTATTGGCCAGGGGCATCAGCCCCAGCATTTT CASSIGQGHQPQHF
14 TRBJ2-2 TRBV30 - - TGTGCCTGGGTTACGACAGCGAACACCGGGGAGCTGTTTTTT CAWVTTANTGELFF
16 TRBJ2-7 TRBV27 TRBD2 few TGTGCCAGCAGTTTATCGACTAGCGGGATAACCTACGAGCAGTACTTC CASSLSTSGITYEQYF
14 TRBJ2-5 TRBV15 - - TGTGCCACCAGCTTGGGTCAGGGGCGGGAGACCCAGTACTTC CATSLGQGRETQYF
14 TRBJ2-7 TRBV19 TRBD2 few TGTGCCAGTAGTATGCTCGGCGGGAGGGACGAGCAGTACTTC CASSMLGGRDEQYF
16 TRBJ1-4 TRBV12-3/TRBV12-4 - - TGTGCCAGCAGTTTTCACGGTACCGGAGTGTCGGAAAAACTGTTTTTT CASSFHGTGVSEKLFF
16 TRBJ2-6 TRBV3-1 - - TGTGCCAGCAGCCGGAACGGGATCTCTGGGGCCAACGTCCTGACTTTC CASSRNGISGANVLTF
12 TRBJ2-7 TRBV12-3/TRBV12-4 - many TGTGCCAGCACCGGGACATTCTACGAGCAGTACTTC CASTGTFYEQYF
13 TRBJ1-4 TRBV5-1 TRBD1 - TGCGCCAGCAGCCGGGTGGGACAGAAATCTTTGTTTTTT CASSRVGQKSLFF
16 TRBJ1-3 TRBV28 - - TGTGCCAGCAGAACCCGCAGGGCCTCCCGGGTAAACACCATATATTTT CASRTRRASRVNTIYF
13 TRBJ1-1 TRBV4-2 - many TGTGCCAGCAGCCAGGGGGCGGGGACTGAAGCTTTCTTT CASSQGAGTEAFF
17 TRBJ2-1 TRBV7-2 TRBD2 - TGTGCCAGCAGCTTAGGCCGTAGCGGGAAAAGGGTCAATGAGCAGTTCTTC CASSLGRSGKRVNEQFF